This T cell receptor (beta chain) was profiled in a study of shared clonotypes between healthy human individuals. The V end was cut by 6 bases, the J end by 0 bases, with 12 bases between. This CDR3 contains 14 residues. Looked up from germline, CDR1 is LNHDA and CDR2 is SQIVND (reference sequence). Clones were sequenced by immunoSEQ multiplex PCR, and TCRdb holds only the in-frame ones, with some missing. Here the sample spans around 750,000 clones, approximately 74% being singletons. The sample taken for sequencing was memory CD4+ T cells sorted from blood. Described subset: CD45RA-negative fraction. This clonotype was obtained from a woman in her twenties or thirties in good health. The J gene is TRBJ2-7, the V gene TRBV19, with unresolved D. CDR3 in amino acids: CASSQLATSYEQYF. As DNA, the CDR3 is TGTGCCAGTAGCCAGCTGGCTACCTCCTACGAGCAGTACTTC.